A selection of T cell receptor beta chains follows, all from one sample in a study of blood T cell repertoires in COVID-19. Profiling relied on immunoSEQ multiplex PCR, and the TCRdb table lists in-frame clones only, not all of them. The data show about 190,000 clones, approximately 84% seen once. Sequencing was carried out using PBMCs or T cells enriched from blood (not recorded which). Source of these receptors: a woman aged 25 to 39 who had recovered from COVID-19. Each CDR3 is given with its conserved first and last residue. The D gene is left open where the match is weak. Clone sizes are given selectively: once, few, many, or a class where the clone is expanded.

-,TRBV2,TRBJ1-5,-,TGTGCCATCGCAGGGGTTTCGAGCAATCAGCCCCAGCATTTT,CAIAGVSSNQPQHF
-,TRBV28,TRBJ2-4,TRBD2,TGTGCCAGCAGGGGGGAGACGGGACTAGCGGGAGGGACCATTCAGTACTTC,CASRGETGLAGGTIQYF
-,TRBV2,TRBJ1-4,-,TGTGCCAGCATTGGCAGCGCCAATGAAAAACTGTTTTTT,CASIGSANEKLFF
-,TRBV6-6,TRBJ2-3,TRBD2,TGTGCCAGCAAGTATTACGGGACTAGCGTCACAGATACGCAGTATTTT,CASKYYGTSVTDTQYF
-,TRBV7-8,TRBJ2-4,TRBD2,TGTGCCAGCAGCCCCTTAAGCGGGACCAAAAACATTCAGTACTTC,CASSPLSGTKNIQYF
-,TRBV15,TRBJ1-4,-,TGTGCCACCAGCAGAGATGGAGCAACTAATGAAAAACTGTTTTTT,CATSRDGATNEKLFF
-,TRBV12-3/TRBV12-4,TRBJ1-1,-,TGTGCCAGCAGTCCCGACAGCAACACTGAAGCTTTCTTT,CASSPDSNTEAFF
-,TRBV4-2,TRBJ1-4,TRBD1,TGTGCCAGCAGCCAAGAACTGCGGGACAGGGGGCGGACAACTAATGAAAAACTGTTTTTT,CASSQELRDRGRTTNEKLFF
-,TRBV6-4,TRBJ2-2,TRBD1,TGTGCCAGCAGTGCCCGAGCTACAGGGGGCACCGGGGAGCTGTTTTTT,CASSARATGGTGELFF
-,TRBV7-2,TRBJ2-7,-,TGTGCCAGCAGCCCCGCGGGTTCCCTCGCTTACGAGCAGTACTTC,CASSPAGSLAYEQYF
-,TRBV7-2,TRBJ1-1,TRBD1,TGTGCCAGCAGCCTTAACAGGGGGCGCACTGAAGCTTTCTTT,CASSLNRGRTEAFF
-,TRBV5-4,TRBJ2-2,TRBD2,TGTGCCAGCAGCTCGGGACTAGCGGCCGGGGAGCTGTTTTTT,CASSSGLAAGELFF
-,TRBV27,TRBJ2-3,-,TGTGCCAGCAGTTTACGACTTGGAGCCACAGATACGCAGTATTTT,CASSLRLGATDTQYF
-,TRBV28,TRBJ2-1,-,TGTGCCAGCAGTCTCCCCCAGGGGTTCCATGAGCAGTTCTTC,CASSLPQGFHEQFF
-,TRBV11-2,TRBJ1-2,TRBD1,TGTGCCAGCAGCCGACCGGGACAGGGAGCAAACTATGGCTACACCTTC,CASSRPGQGANYGYTF
few,TRBV7-9,TRBJ2-2,-,TGTGCCAGCAGCGTCTTAGGAGGGAACGGGGAGCTGTTTTTT,CASSVLGGNGELFF
-,TRBV12-3/TRBV12-4,TRBJ1-6,-,TGTGCCAGCGGGGACTCTTCCCCCCTCCACTTT,CASGDSSPLHF